What follows are 13 T cell receptor beta chains derived from one specimen sequenced in a study of glioma-infiltrating T cells after dendritic cell vaccination (dated by TCRdb to the mid-2010s). The sample's time point label, in plain terms: after dendritic cell vaccination, including at tumor progression/relapse. Receptors were amplified or captured by the immunoSEQ multiplex PCR assay. Entries here come from immuneACCESS through TCRdb and include only in-frame sequences with V and J called. Some clones fail to appear in such tables; in the studies checked, an unresolved V gene covers under half of the shortfall, and the cause of the remainder is unknown. The sample table holds 72,000 or so clones, of which roughly 91% were seen once. Clones ranked in the top ten supply 2% to 2.5% of the sample. The input for sequencing was blood, taken after dendritic cell vaccination. Receptors originate from a human donor with glioblastoma.

The chain uses TRBV6-5 and TRBJ1-1; 7 positions match TRBD1. Germline V CDR1 and CDR2: MNHEY, SVGAGI. The CDR3 has 14 residues. Trimming took 5 bases from V and 5 from J; bases not matched to a gene: 8. CDR3 DNA: TGTGCCAGCAGTCCCGACAGGGTTTGGACTGAAGCTTTCTTT. As protein: CASSPDRVWTEAFF.

The chain uses TRBV7-2 and TRBJ2-5; no clear D. The CDR3 loop spans 12 amino acids. Germline V lookup: CDR1 SGHTA, CDR2 FQGNSA. With 5 bases removed from V and 5 bases from J, the gap between germline ends came to 9 bases. The CDR3 nucleotides are TGTGCCAGCAGCCCCCTGCGGGAGACCCAGTACTTC. Encoded protein: CASSPLRETQYF. Full variable domain (rest looked up from reference TRBV7-2 and TRBJ2-5): GAGVSQSPSNKVTEKGKDVELRCDPISGHTALYWYRQSLGQGLEFLIYFQGNSAPDKSGLPSDRFSAERTGGSVSTLTIQRTQQEDSAVYLCASSPLRETQYFGPGTRLLVL.

This clone was counted only a few times. The chain joins TRBV7-3 to TRBJ2-3; unclear D gene. The CDR3 spans 13 residues. The germline V gene has CDR1 SGHTA and CDR2 FQGTGA. V gave up 0 bases and J gave up 2 bases, with 3 bases separating them. CDR3 sequence reads: CASSLTYTDTQYF. The CDR3 nucleotides read TGTGCCAGCAGCTTAACGTACACAGATACGCAGTATTTT.

This chain connects TRBV7-9 to TRBJ1-1, with D uncertain. Per the germline V gene, CDR1 is SEHNR and CDR2 is FQNEAQ (reference sequence). Trimming removed 3 bases at V and 2 bases at J, with 7 bases between. This CDR3 spans 13 amino acids. The CDR3: CASSLEVNTEAFF. The CDR3 DNA is TGTGCCAGCAGCTTGGAGGTAAACACTGAAGCTTTCTTT.

As DNA, the CDR3 is TGTGCCACCAGCAATGCCGGGACAGGGGGGAAGAATGAGCAGTTCTTC. Protein product: CATSNAGTGGKNEQFF. The chain recombines TRBV15 with TRBJ2-1; 11 nucleotides align to TRBD1. The CDR3 covers 16 residues. V shed 4 bases, J shed 7 bases, and the junction held 9 bases outside the gene matches. Germline CDR1 LNHNV, CDR2 YYDKDF (reference sequence).

Comment on this clone: Within the sample, other DNA sequences also encode this same CDR3. The chain couples TRBV7-6 to TRBJ1-1; 7 nucleotides match TRBD1. V shed 0 bases and J 0 bases; nucleotides not matched to a gene: 4. The CDR3 extends over 16 amino acids. Per the germline V gene, CDR1 is SGHVS and CDR2 is FNYEAQ. The CDR3 protein is CASSLAQGVMNTEAFF. Here the CDR3 DNA reads TGTGCCAGCAGCTTAGCGCAGGGGGTGATGAACACTGAAGCTTTCTTT.

There are a few counts of this clone. The gene calls are TRBV9 and TRBJ1-3, with 8 bases matching TRBD1. Germline V gene lookup returns CDR1 SGDLS and CDR2 YYNGEE. The CDR3 spans 14 residues. V lost 3 bases to trimming and J lost 2 bases; unmatched junction nucleotides: 1. DNA for the CDR3: TGTGCCAGCAGCGGGACAGGGACTGGAAACACCATATATTTT. This encodes CASSGTGTGNTIYF.

This chain joins TRBV15 and TRBJ2-7, with D tentatively TRBD1 (5 bases). There are 15 residues in the CDR3. Germline V lookup: CDR1 LNHNV, CDR2 YYDKDF (reference sequence). The V end lost 3 bases, the J end lost 4 bases, and 16 bases lay between the germline ends. The CDR3 region has the DNA TGTGCCACCAGCAGCCGACCGGCGACAGATTACGAGCAGTACTTC. Protein product: CATSSRPATDYEQYF.

J is TRBJ1-6 and V is TRBV11-2; tentative D call: TRBD1 (6 bases). The CDR3 length is 13 residues. V shed 5 bases and J shed 6 bases, with 8 bases lying between them. Germline V gene sequence: CDR1 SGHAT, CDR2 FQNNGV. The CDR3 region has the DNA TGTGCCAGCAGCCCACAGGGTAATTCACCCCTCCACTTT. Its protein product is CASSPQGNSPLHF.

The J gene is TRBJ1-2, the V gene TRBV19; a possible D gene is TRBD1 (5 bases). CDR3 length equals 14 residues. V lost 7 bases, J lost 3 bases, and 15 bases lay in between. Germline V CDR1 and CDR2: LNHDA, SQIVND (reference sequence). The CDR3 reads CASKDYGGDYGYTF. The CDR3 coding sequence is TGTGCCAGTAAGGACTATGGGGGAGACTATGGCTACACCTTC.

V and J are TRBV4-3 and TRBJ2-3, with TRBD2 identical over 8 bases. V lost 4 bases to trimming and J lost 1 base; unmatched junction nucleotides: 4. From germline, CDR1 is LGHNA and CDR2 YSLEER. This CDR3 has 15 residues. The CDR3 nucleotides read TGCGCCAGCAGCCCGCCGGGGGGGGGCACAGATACGCAGTATTTT. Translation gives CASSPPGGGTDTQYF.

The chain employs TRBV5-4 and TRBJ2-1, with D perhaps matching TRBD2 (6 bases). The CDR3 loop spans 14 amino acids. Germline V gene data show CDR1 as SGHNT and CDR2 as YYREEE (reference sequence). V was trimmed by 4 bases and J by 8 bases, leaving 16 bases between them. CDR3 amino acids: CASSPGTHTHEQFF. The CDR3 DNA reads as TGTGCCAGCAGCCCCGGGACTCACACCCATGAGCAGTTCTTC. Full variable domain (rest looked up from reference TRBV5-4 and TRBJ2-1): ETGVTQSPTHLIKTRGQQVTLRCSSQSGHNTVSWYQQALGQGPQFIFQYYREEENGRGNFPPRFSGLQFPNYSSELNVNALELDDSALYLCASSPGTHTHEQFFGPGTRLTVL.

The CDR3 loop is CASSYSGGHEAFF. The CDR3 region has the DNA TGTGCCAGCAGTTACTCCGGAGGGCATGAAGCTTTCTTT. The rearrangement joins TRBV6-5 to TRBJ1-1, with D hard to call. Germline-derived CDR1 and CDR2 are MNHEY and SVGAGI. V lost 0 bases to trimming and J lost 7 bases, with 9 bases between them. There are 13 residues in the CDR3.